This T cell receptor beta chain was documented in a study of blood T cell repertoires in COVID-19. V was trimmed by 2 bases and J by 4 bases, leaving 8 bases between them. Germline assignment: CDR1 MDHEN and CDR2 SYDVKM. This CDR3 spans 13 amino acids. Libraries were prepared by immunoSEQ multiplex PCR; TCRdb keeps only in-frame clonotypes and omits some of them. The table shows under 250,000 clones, with around 81% occurring only once. This TCR was recovered from a man aged 45-65 years with active or convalescent COVID-19. The chain employs TRBV28 and TRBJ2-5, with D possibly matching TRBD1 (5 bases). The source material was peripheral blood. The CDR3 bases are TGTGCCAGCAGTTTACCAGGGCGAGAGACCCAGTACTTC. It codes for CASSLPGRETQYF. Supplemented by reference TRBV28 and TRBJ2-5, the full variable domain reads DVKVTQSSRYLVKRTGEKVFLECVQDMDHENMFWYRQDPGLGLRLIYFSYDVKMKEKGDIPEGYSVSREKKERFSLILESASTNQTSMYLCASSLPGRETQYFGPGTRLLVL.